These 19 T cell receptor beta chains share one sample of origin, sequenced in a study of glioma-infiltrating T cells after dendritic cell vaccination. Documented time point: after dendritic cell vaccination, including at tumor progression/relapse. The table came from immunoSEQ multiplex PCR; TCRdb's copy has only in-frame clones and leaves some out. In the table there are 70,000 to 95,000 clones, roughly 84% of which are singletons. Material: blood, obtained after dendritic cell vaccination. The receptors were sampled from a human donor with glioblastoma.

This clone was seen a few times. This chain connects TRBV6-6 to TRBJ1-1; a weak D match, TRBD1 (5 bases). This CDR3 has 14 residues. Trimming cost V 8 bases and J 0 bases, with 13 bases left between them. CDR1 MNHNY and CDR2 SVGAGI come from the germline V gene (reference sequence). This CDR3 is CASRRTGMNTEAFF. The CDR3 coding sequence is TGTGCCAGCCGACGAACAGGCATGAACACTGAAGCTTTCTTT.

This sequence joins TRBV5-1 and TRBJ2-7, with TRBD2 matching over 7 bases. Per germline, CDR1 SGHRS and CDR2 YFSETQ. V shed 6 bases, J shed 0 bases, and the junction held 12 bases outside the gene matches. This CDR3 is 16 amino acids long. The CDR3 region is CASTLLSTSSSYEQYF. CDR3 DNA: TGCGCCAGCACCCTTTTATCGACTAGCAGCTCCTACGAGCAGTACTTC.

The chain is built from TRBV19 and TRBJ2-5, with D tentatively TRBD2 (7 bases). This CDR3 has 15 amino acids. Trimming pared 5 bases from V and 5 bases from J, leaving 18 bases between. The germline V gene has CDR1 LNHDA and CDR2 SQIVND (reference sequence). Here the CDR3 DNA reads TGTGCCAGTAGTCGAGCATCCGGGGGGCAGGAGACCCAGTACTTC. This gives the protein CASSRASGGQETQYF.

The chain uses TRBV5-1 and TRBJ2-7; D gene unclear. Trimming shortened V by 3 bases and J by 1 base, and 14 bases separated the two germline ends. The CDR3 runs 15 residues. Germline V lookup: CDR1 SGHRS, CDR2 YFSETQ. The CDR3 loop reads CASSSGGSFSYEQYF. CDR3 coding DNA: TGCGCCAGCAGCTCGGGTGGCAGTTTTTCCTACGAGCAGTACTTC.

This clone was observed a single time. The chain has TRBV9 and TRBJ2-5; D is perhaps TRBD2 (6 bases). The germline V gene has CDR1 SGDLS and CDR2 YYNGEE. There are 14 residues in the CDR3. V was pared by 4 bases and J by 0 bases, with 10 bases between. The CDR3 reads CASSTSTYQETQYF. The DNA of the CDR3 is TGTGCCAGCAGCACTAGCACGTACCAAGAGACCCAGTACTTC.

This clone was found a few times. The chain recombines TRBV6-1 with TRBJ1-2; 9 bases agree with TRBD1. V lost 2 bases and J lost 8; bases outside the gene matches: 12. Germline-derived CDR1 and CDR2 are MNHNS and SASEGT. CDR3 length equals 16 residues. The CDR3 spells CASSEFAGTGREGYTF. CDR3 sequence (DNA): TGTGCCAGCAGTGAATTCGCCGGGACAGGGAGGGAAGGCTACACCTTC.

The chain recombines TRBV25-1 with TRBJ2-1, with TRBD2 matching 9 bases. CDR3 length: 14 residues. Germline lookup yields CDR1 MGHDK and CDR2 SYGVNS. Losses at the gene ends were 9 bases for V and 7 bases for J; bases not matched to a gene: 10. CDR3 sequence reads: CASSDSGRKNEQFF. The CDR3 DNA sequence: TGTGCCAGTTCTGACAGCGGGAGGAAAAATGAGCAGTTCTTC.

The chain couples TRBV6-5 to TRBJ2-7; weak D call: TRBD1 (6 bases). Germline V lookup: CDR1 MNHEY, CDR2 SVGAGI. Trimming shortened V by 5 bases and J by 4 bases, and 12 bases separated the two germline ends. The CDR3 length is 13 residues. The CDR3 is CASSPYTGYEQYF. The CDR3 region has the DNA TGTGCCAGCAGTCCGTACACAGGGTACGAGCAGTACTTC.

The V call is TRBV6-5, the J call TRBJ1-1; maybe TRBD1 (6 bases). The V gene's germline CDR1 is MNHEY and CDR2 SVGAGI. Trimming took 6 bases from V and 1 from J, leaving 9 bases between them. The CDR3 is 13 amino acids. The CDR3 sequence: CASRPQGNTEAFF. As DNA, the CDR3 is TGTGCCAGCAGACCACAGGGGAACACTGAAGCTTTCTTT.

This clone was counted only a few times. This rearrangement joins TRBV5-1 to TRBJ1-1; TRBD1 might be the D (6 bases). V lost 0 bases to trimming and J lost 5 bases, with 11 bases between them. This CDR3 has 14 amino acids. From germline, CDR1 is SGHRS and CDR2 YFSETQ. CDR3 protein: CASSLEGGVTEAFF. The CDR3, as DNA: TGCGCCAGCAGCTTGGAGGGGGGGGTTACTGAAGCTTTCTTT.

The rearrangement joins TRBV5-1 to TRBJ1-1, with D perhaps TRBD1 (5 bases). Germline V gene lookup returns CDR1 SGHRS and CDR2 YFSETQ. V was cut by 4 bases and J by 0 bases, with 13 bases left in between. CDR3 length: 15 residues. In DNA, the CDR3 is TGCGCCAGCAGCCGTGGAGGGGCATTGAACACTGAAGCTTTCTTT. Residues: CASSRGGALNTEAFF. Full variable domain (missing parts from reference TRBV5-1 and TRBJ1-1): KAGVTQTPRYLIKTRGQQVTLSCSPISGHRSVSWYQQTPGQGLQFLFEYFSETQRNKGNFPGRFSGRQFSNSRSEMNVSTLELGDSALYLCASSRGGALNTEAFFGQGTRLTVV.

The V and J genes are TRBV18 and TRBJ1-1, with D tentatively TRBD1 (6 bases). V was cut by 2 bases and J by 4 bases, with 11 bases left in between. The CDR3 runs to 14 residues. Germline V gene lookup returns CDR1 KGHSH and CDR2 LQKENI. CDR3 sequence: CASSPGGRVTEAFF. The CDR3 nucleotides read TGTGCCAGCTCACCAGGGGGCAGGGTCACTGAAGCTTTCTTT.

The chain links TRBV4-2 to TRBJ2-3; 13 bases map to TRBD2. The V segment lost 1 base and the J segment 5 bases; nucleotides outside the gene matches: 18. CDR1 is LGHNA and CDR2 is YNFKEQ in the germline V gene. The CDR3 is made up of 21 amino acids. In DNA, the CDR3 is TGTGCCAGCAGCCAAGCCAATCCGGTACTAGCGGGGGGGCAGAACCTAGATACGCAGTATTTT. This codes for CASSQANPVLAGGQNLDTQYF.

The V gene is TRBV5-6, the J gene TRBJ2-5, with D maybe TRBD2 (6 bases). The DNA matches TRBJ2-7 better at its end, which makes the J call doubtful. The CDR3 runs 15 residues. In germline, CDR1 is SGHDT, CDR2 YYEEEE. The CDR3 DNA reads TGTGCCAGCAGCTTGGGAGGGAGGCCCACCTACGAGCAGTACTTC. Its translation: CASSLGGRPTYEQYF.

The genes are TRBV5-1 and TRBJ2-2; 7 bases align to TRBD1. The CDR3 runs to 15 residues. From germline, CDR1 is SGHRS and CDR2 YFSETQ. V lost 2 bases to trimming and J lost 10 bases; unmatched junction nucleotides: 11. Written as DNA, the CDR3 is TGCGCCAGCAGCTTATGGACAGGACTGACAGAGGAGCTGTTTTTT. Its protein product is CASSLWTGLTEELFF.

This chain joins TRBV28 and TRBJ2-1; 14 bases line up with TRBD2. The CDR3 runs to 15 residues. The junction had 9 bases not matched to a gene; V was cut back by 5 bases and J by 12 bases. The germline V gene has CDR1 MDHEN and CDR2 SYDVKM. The CDR3 DNA sequence: TGTGCCAGCAGTCCACGACTAGCGGGAGGGCGATGGCAGTTCTTC. Its protein is CASSPRLAGGRWQFF.

J is TRBJ2-1 and V is TRBV6-6; 9 positions agree with TRBD2. Germline values: CDR1 MNHNY, CDR2 SVGAGI (reference sequence). This CDR3 is 15 amino acids long. After removal of 8 bases from V and 7 bases from J, the junction contained 12 bases not matched to a gene. CDR3 residues: CASEKIAGDVNEQFF. The CDR3 DNA reads as TGTGCCAGCGAGAAGATAGCGGGAGATGTTAATGAGCAGTTCTTC.

This clone was detected only once. V and J are TRBV6-5 and TRBJ1-2, with D perhaps matching TRBD1 (5 bases). Germline V lookup: CDR1 MNHEY, CDR2 SVGAGI. There are 15 residues in the CDR3. Trimming removed 2 bases from V and 8 bases from J, with 18 bases in between. The CDR3 region is CASSYVDTSLDGYTF. Here the CDR3 DNA reads TGTGCCAGCAGTTACGTGGACACTTCGTTGGACGGCTACACCTTC.

The V gene is TRBV2, the J gene TRBJ2-1, with TRBD2 identical over 7 bases. The length of the CDR3 is 13 residues. V lost 4 bases and J lost 8; bases outside the gene matches: 5. CDR1 and CDR2 from the germline V gene are SNHLY and FYNNEI. As DNA, the CDR3 is TGTGCCAGCAGTGGCGGGAGTTGGGATGAGCAGTTCTTC. Translating it yields CASSGGSWDEQFF.